Below, 32 T cell receptor beta chains from the same sample are listed, as sequenced in a study of blood T cell repertoires in COVID-19. Using immunoSEQ multiplex PCR, the repertoire was profiled, and TCRdb retains in-frame clones only, with some absent. The data hold 300,000 to 400,000 clones, with 65% to 90% observed a single time. Sample: PBMCs or T cells enriched from blood (not recorded which). These receptors originate from a middle-aged woman with acute COVID-19.

The V gene is TRBV7-8, the J gene TRBJ1-6; 8 bases match TRBD1. This CDR3 region has 15 residues. After removal of 5 bases from V and 9 bases from J, the junction contained 9 bases not matched to a gene. Germline CDR1 SGHVS, CDR2 FQNEAQ. The CDR3: CASSTTGTGGSPLHF. In DNA, the CDR3 is TGTGCCAGCAGCACCACCGGGACAGGAGGTTCACCCCTCCACTTT.

The genes are TRBV5-1 and TRBJ1-1, with TRBD1 matching 8 bases. The CDR3 has 13 amino acids. J was trimmed by 4 bases and V by 4 bases; bases with no gene match: 3. Germline V gives CDR1 SGHRS, CDR2 YFSETQ. DNA of the CDR3: TGCGCCAGCAGCACCACAGGGGGCACTGAAGCTTTCTTT. Residues: CASSTTGGTEAFF.

This clone came up a few times. The chain uses TRBV7-2 and TRBJ1-4; D perhaps matches TRBD1 (6 bases). CDR3 length: 15 amino acids. Germline V CDR1 and CDR2: SGHTA, FQGNSA. The V end lost 3 bases, the J end lost 15 bases, and 23 bases lay between the germline ends. The CDR3: CASSFFLGGAALLFF. CDR3 in DNA: TGTGCCAGCAGCTTTTTTCTGGGGGGGGCCGCGTTGTTGTTTTTT.

The chain combines TRBV28 with TRBJ1-5; TRBD1 might be the D (6 bases). Germline lookup yields CDR1 MDHEN and CDR2 SYDVKM. CDR3 size: 14 residues. The V and J ends lost 8 bases and 4 bases respectively, with 15 bases between them. CDR3 sequence (DNA): TGTGCCAGCCGCCAAGGGGGATCGAATCAGCCCCAGCATTTT. Translation gives CASRQGGSNQPQHF.

This clone came up once. The chain carries TRBV6-5 and TRBJ1-1; 10 nucleotides match TRBD1. Trimming removed 7 bases from V and 4 bases from J; junction bases left unmatched: 9. Germline loops: CDR1 MNHEY, CDR2 SVGAGI. This CDR3 spans 15 amino acids. The chain's CDR3 is CASTGTGEVGTEAFF. The CDR3 nucleotides read TGTGCCAGCACCGGGACAGGGGAGGTAGGCACTGAAGCTTTCTTT.

This clone was detected a few times. This chain connects TRBV19 to TRBJ2-1; 12 bases match TRBD2. The trim removed 4 bases at V and 5 bases at J, leaving 9 bases unmatched. Germline-derived CDR1 and CDR2 are LNHDA and SQIVND (reference sequence). This CDR3 is built from 17 residues. The CDR3 DNA reads TGTGCCAGTAGTAGCCGCTTACTAGCGGGGGGTAACAATGAGCAGTTCTTC. This translates into CASSSRLLAGGNNEQFF.

This rearrangement joins TRBV13 to TRBJ1-3; TRBD1 agrees at 9 bases. The CDR3 runs 18 residues. Germline V gene data show CDR1 as PRHDT and CDR2 as FYEKMQ (reference sequence). The V gene end was trimmed by 5 bases and the J gene end by 2 bases; junction bases not matched to a gene: 13. CDR3 amino acids: CASSKITDRGYPGNTIYF. The CDR3 nucleotides are TGTGCCAGCAGCAAGATAACGGACAGGGGTTACCCTGGAAACACCATATATTTT.

The gene calls are TRBV7-9 and TRBJ1-2; the match to TRBD1 covers 8 bases. After removal of 4 bases from V and 7 bases from J, the junction contained 8 bases not matched to a gene. The CDR3 consists of 14 residues. Germline loops: CDR1 SEHNR, CDR2 FQNEAQ (reference sequence). The CDR3: CASSSTTGAGGYTF. CDR3 DNA sequence: TGTGCCAGCAGCTCAACGACAGGGGCTGGTGGCTACACCTTC.

The genes are TRBV6-5 and TRBJ2-1; TRBD1 aligns across 7 bases. CDR3 length: 14 residues. Germline values: CDR1 MNHEY, CDR2 SVGAGI. V gave up 7 bases and J gave up 5 bases; unmatched junction bases: 8. In DNA form, the CDR3 reads TGTGCCAGCAACGACAGGGCTTGGGACAATGAGCAGTTCTTC. Translated: CASNDRAWDNEQFF.

The rearrangement joins TRBV5-1 to TRBJ2-3; D ambiguous. The V and J ends lost 2 bases and 5 bases respectively, with 6 bases between them. Germline lookup yields CDR1 SGHRS and CDR2 YFSETQ. CDR3 length equals 12 residues. CDR3 nucleotides: TGCGCCAGCAGCTTTCAAAAAGATACGCAGTATTTT. This gives the protein CASSFQKDTQYF.

CDR3 nucleotide sequence: TGTGCCAGCAGTTTCCGGACAGGGGGTTACAATGAGCAGTTCTTC. Its translation is CASSFRTGGYNEQFF. V usage is TRBV27 and J usage is TRBJ2-1, with 10 bases that match TRBD1. V lost 3 bases and J lost 4; bases outside the gene matches: 3. Per the germline V gene, CDR1 is MNHEY and CDR2 is SMNVEV (reference sequence). The CDR3 is made up of 15 amino acids.

The V and J genes are TRBV7-2 and TRBJ1-3, with 8 bases aligning to TRBD1. Germline V CDR1 and CDR2: SGHTA, FQGNSA. The CDR3 has 14 residues. V dropped 5 bases and J dropped 2; count of bases not matched to a gene: 2. The CDR3 coding sequence is TGTGCCAGCAGCAAACAGGGGGCTGGAAACACCATATATTTT. As protein: CASSKQGAGNTIYF.

A note on this clone: Relative to the germline gene, one junction end is altered; a read error may explain this. The CDR3 protein is CASSQGINNSPLHF. In DNA form, the CDR3 reads TGTGCCAGCAGTCAAGGTATTAATAATTCACCCCTCCACTTT. The chain links TRBV3-1 (or the pseudogene TRBV3-2) to TRBJ1-6; D unresolved. Germline loops: CDR1 LGHDT, CDR2 YNNKEL (reference sequence). The CDR3 totals 14 residues.

The V and J genes are TRBV6-5 and TRBJ1-5; 7 bases agree with TRBD1. J lost 0 bases, V lost 7 bases, and 6 bases had no gene match. Germline loops: CDR1 MNHEY, CDR2 SVGAGI. This CDR3 has 15 amino acids. CDR3 DNA: TGTGCCAGCACTTCCGGGACAGATAGCAATCAGCCCCAGCATTTT. Protein: CASTSGTDSNQPQHF.

The chain employs TRBV7-9 and TRBJ1-1, with 8 nucleotides matching TRBD1. This CDR3 contains 15 residues. Losses at the gene ends were 5 bases for V and 1 base for J; bases not matched to a gene: 6. CDR1 and CDR2 (germline): SEHNR, FQNEAQ (reference sequence). CDR3 sequence (DNA): TGTGCCAGCAGCATATTCGGACAGGGGAACACTGAAGCTTTCTTT. Amino acids: CASSIFGQGNTEAFF. Filled out from reference TRBV7-9 and TRBJ1-1, the complete variable domain reads DTGVSQNPRHKITKRGQNVTFRCDPISEHNRLYWYRQTLGQGPEFLTYFQNEAQLEKSRLLSDRFSAERPKGSFSTLEIQRTEQGDSAMYLCASSIFGQGNTEAFFGQGTRLTVV.

The chain couples TRBV19 to TRBJ2-7, with D tentatively TRBD2 (6 bases). V shed 6 bases and J shed 1 base, with 16 bases lying between them. In germline, CDR1 is LNHDA, CDR2 SQIVND (reference sequence). The CDR3 loop spans 15 amino acids. CDR3 region: CASRLGGYGSYEQYF. CDR3 in DNA: TGTGCCAGTAGACTTGGAGGGTACGGATCCTACGAGCAGTACTTC.

This rearrangement joins TRBV4-2 to TRBJ1-5; TRBD1 matches 7 bases. Trimming took 4 bases from V and 0 from J; bases not matched to a gene: 6. Per germline, CDR1 LGHNA and CDR2 YNFKEQ. The CDR3 spans 16 residues. CDR3 loop: CASSRQGEGSNQPQHF. CDR3 sequence (DNA): TGTGCCAGCAGCCGACAGGGTGAGGGTAGCAATCAGCCCCAGCATTTT.

The J gene is TRBJ2-5, the V gene TRBV14; 10 positions agree with TRBD2. The V gene's germline CDR1 is SGHDN and CDR2 FVKESK. The CDR3 is 16 amino acids. V lost 4 bases, J lost 5 bases, and 10 bases stayed unmatched. CDR3 coding DNA: TGTGCCAGCAGCCGGAGAAGCGGGAGGGCCGTGGAGACCCAGTACTTC. The encoded protein is CASSRRSGRAVETQYF.

The chain is built from TRBV4-1 and TRBJ2-6, with D possibly matching TRBD1 (5 bases). V was cut by 0 bases and J by 0 bases, with 9 bases left in between. The CDR3 length is 17 residues. Germline assignment: CDR1 MGHRA and CDR2 YSYEKL. In DNA, the CDR3 is TGCGCCAGCAGCCAAGAAACAGGCGTCTCTGGGGCCAACGTCCTGACTTTC. This codes for CASSQETGVSGANVLTF.

DNA for the CDR3: TGTGCCAGCAGTGAGAGGGCGGCAGATCGCCGGGGGTATGGCTACACCTTC. Translating it yields CASSERAADRRGYGYTF. The chain joins TRBV2 to TRBJ1-2; tentatively, D is TRBD1 (5 bases). Germline CDR1 reads SNHLY; CDR2 reads FYNNEI. CDR3 length: 17 residues. Trimming took 3 bases from V and 5 from J, leaving 22 bases between them.

The rearrangement links TRBV3-1 (or the pseudogene TRBV3-2) to TRBJ1-1; 7 bases line up with TRBD1. J gave up 1 base and V 4 bases, and 6 bases lay outside the gene matches. The CDR3 is 15 residues long. Looked up from germline, CDR1 is LGHDT and CDR2 is YNNKEL (reference sequence). The CDR3 reads CASSPQNRGNTEAFF. Here the CDR3 DNA reads TGTGCCAGCAGCCCTCAGAACAGGGGGAACACTGAAGCTTTCTTT.

This clone was counted once. This chain connects TRBV7-3 to TRBJ2-3; 8 positions match TRBD2. The CDR3 is made up of 17 amino acids. CDR1 and CDR2 (germline): SGHTA, FQGTGA. The J segment lost 5 bases and the V segment lost 1 base, leaving 11 bases of the junction unmatched. CDR3 protein: CASSLRAGGLAGDTQYF. The CDR3 nucleotides are TGTGCCAGCAGCTTAAGGGCGGGGGGCCTAGCGGGAGATACGCAGTATTTT.

Of note for this clone: This sample includes further DNA sequences coding for the same CDR3. V usage is TRBV5-1 and J usage is TRBJ1-1; tentatively, D is TRBD1 (6 bases). This CDR3 contains 13 residues. V dropped 3 bases and J dropped 1 base, with 7 bases sitting between them. Germline CDR1 reads SGHRS; CDR2 reads YFSETQ. This CDR3 reads CASSSGQNTEAFF. CDR3 DNA sequence: TGCGCCAGCAGCTCGGGACAGAACACTGAAGCTTTCTTT.

The rearrangement joins TRBV29-1 to TRBJ1-2; 7 nucleotides align to TRBD1. CDR3 length equals 12 residues. J was trimmed by 4 bases and V by 7 bases; bases with no gene match: 6. The germline gives CDR1 SQVTM, CDR2 ANQGSEA. The CDR3 spells CSAKGQLYGYTF. CDR3 bases: TGCAGCGCCAAGGGACAGCTCTATGGCTACACCTTC. Full variable domain (remainder filled in from reference TRBV29-1 and TRBJ1-2): SAVISQKPSRDICQRGTSLTIQCQVDSQVTMMFWYRQQPGQSLTLIATANQGSEATYESGFVIDKFPISRPNLTFSTLTVSNMSPEDSSIYLCSAKGQLYGYTFGSGTRLTVV.

The CDR3: CASSLRTGNTEAFF. CDR3 sequence (DNA): TGTGCCAGCAGCCTAAGGACAGGAAACACTGAAGCTTTCTTT. This sequence joins TRBV6-5 and TRBJ1-1; 7 positions agree with TRBD1. The CDR3 runs to 14 residues. V dropped 6 bases and J dropped 2; count of bases not matched to a gene: 6. Germline V gene sequence: CDR1 MNHEY, CDR2 SVGAGI.

The rearrangement joins TRBV27 to TRBJ2-7; D possibly corresponds to TRBD1 (5 bases). The CDR3 runs to 14 residues. Germline loops: CDR1 MNHEY, CDR2 SMNVEV (reference sequence). The V and J ends lost 7 bases and 7 bases respectively, with 20 bases between them. The CDR3 sequence is CASKFTGVGSEQYF. The DNA of the CDR3 is TGTGCCAGCAAATTCACAGGAGTAGGATCTGAGCAGTACTTC.

This clone has more than one count but fewer than ten. The chain links TRBV28 to TRBJ1-3; 8 nucleotides agree with TRBD1. Germline V gene lookup returns CDR1 MDHEN and CDR2 SYDVKM. The V and J ends lost 5 bases and 2 bases, in that order; junction bases with no gene match: 8. The CDR3 sequence is 16 residues long. The CDR3 DNA follows: TGTGCCAGCAGTATCCGGACAGGGAGCGCTGGAAACACCATATATTTT. It is translated as CASSIRTGSAGNTIYF.

V and J are TRBV27 and TRBJ2-7; tentatively, D is TRBD1 (6 bases). This CDR3 spans 14 amino acids. The germline V and J ends were trimmed by 5 bases and 5 bases, with 16 bases remaining between them. The germline V gene has CDR1 MNHEY and CDR2 SMNVEV (reference sequence). CDR3 in DNA: TGTGCCAGCAGTCGATATACAGGGTCGGACGAGCAGTACTTC. As protein: CASSRYTGSDEQYF.

In its sample, this clone was seen a few times. The chain links TRBV18 to TRBJ1-2; the D is unclear. The V gene's germline CDR1 is KGHSH and CDR2 LQKENI. This CDR3 region has 13 residues. Trimming stripped 3 bases from V and 4 bases from J, with 9 bases between. The CDR3 region is CASSPAEIYGYTF. Written as DNA, the CDR3 is TGTGCCAGCTCACCGGCAGAAATCTATGGCTACACCTTC.

V is TRBV4-3 and J is TRBJ1-5; no firm D call. CDR3 size: 15 residues. V was trimmed by 0 bases and J by 7 bases, leaving 13 bases between them. Looked up from germline, CDR1 is LGHNA and CDR2 is YSLEER. CDR3 DNA: TGCGCCAGCAGCCAAGACTCCCAGGCTCGGCAGCCCCAGCATTTT. It yields the protein CASSQDSQARQPQHF.

This chain links TRBV2 with TRBJ2-7; weak D call: TRBD2 (5 bases). Trimming shortened V by 8 bases and J by 3 bases, and 14 bases separated the two germline ends. The CDR3 spans 13 residues. Germline CDR1 is SNHLY and CDR2 is FYNNEI. The CDR3 loop reads CASQTGVGYEQYF. For the CDR3, the DNA is TGTGCCAGCCAAACCGGGGTGGGCTACGAGCAGTACTTC.

The CDR3 DNA is TGTGCCAGCAGCGGGACAGGGGCTGGCACTGAAGCTTTCTTT. This encodes CASSGTGAGTEAFF. The rearrangement links TRBV9 to TRBJ1-1, with 9 bases lining up with TRBD1. From germline, CDR1 is SGDLS and CDR2 YYNGEE. This CDR3 region has 14 residues. J was trimmed by 4 bases and V by 3 bases; bases with no gene match: 4.